This entry concerns a single TCR beta chain. It lacks a known antigen. The input lacks base qualities; no much larger clone sits a single base away. This sample is part of a study of T cell changes during pregnancy in multiple sclerosis (dated by TCRdb to the late 2010s). As for the study more broadly: The study looked at changes in the T cell repertoire across pregnancy in women with multiple sclerosis.

Libraries were made using the immunoSEQ multiplex PCR assay. The table was pulled from immuneACCESS by TCRdb, which kept in-frame rearrangements only. Such tables lose some clones; where checked, under half of the loss comes from unresolved V genes, and the rest has no known cause. Across this sample there are roughly 62,000 clones, with 80% to 90% seen only once. About 2.5% of the sample is taken by the ten largest. At the junction V is shortened by 2 bases and J by 1 base; bases outside the gene matches: 14. Inclusive of the bounding cysteine and phenylalanine, the CDR3 is 20 residues long. Of all the DNA, just the CDR3 is kept, 60 bases in frame from base 1. CDR1 LNHNV and CDR2 YYDKDF were looked up in the germline V gene (reference sequence).

The receptor was isolated from a female donor with multiple sclerosis, enrolled in a pregnancy study. The starting material was peripheral blood, obtained in the first trimester of pregnancy. The sequence joins TRBV15 to TRBJ2-6; TRBD1 matches 7 bases in the middle. DNA sequence: TGTGCCACCAGCAGACTTCTGACAGGGAAGGCTGCTTCTGGGGCCAACGTCCTGACTTTC. The encoded protein is CATSRLLTGKAASGANVLTF.